These 15 T cell receptor beta chains were sequenced from one sample in a study of CD8 T cells in Susac syndrome. A quantity of about 0.5 to 1 ug RNA underwent reverse transcription using random hexamers. TCRdb reprocessed the immunoSEQ multiplex PCR reads with MiXCR, giving one entry per CDR3 protein. The data contain 150,000 to 200,000 distinct CDR3 sequences, approximately 94% of them singletons. Sequencing was done on a sample of CD4+ T cells from PBMCs. The source of these receptors is a human donor with multiple sclerosis.

The rearrangement uses TRBV18 and TRBJ1-2, with a possible D match to TRBD1 (5 bases). V dropped 5 bases and J dropped 2 bases, with 9 bases sitting between them. CDR1 is KGHSH and CDR2 is LQKENI in the germline V gene. The CDR3 covers 13 residues. The CDR3 loop is CASSGGANYGYTF. CDR3 coding DNA: TGTGCCAGCTCAGGTGGGGCAAACTATGGCTACACCTTC.

The chain couples TRBV10-3 to TRBJ2-2, with a weak D call TRBD1 (6 bases). V shed 0 bases and J shed 1 base, with 18 bases lying between them. The CDR3 runs to 19 residues. The V gene's germline CDR1 is ENHRY and CDR2 SYGVKD. CDR3 loop: CAISESIGRTAQNTGELFF. In DNA form, the CDR3 reads TGTGCCATCAGTGAGTCGATAGGCCGGACAGCGCAGAACACCGGGGAGCTGTTTTTT.

This clonotype was detected only a few times. The chain has TRBV9 and TRBJ1-1; 10 bases map to TRBD1. V shed 4 bases, J shed 1 base, and the junction held 4 bases outside the gene matches. The CDR3 runs 15 residues. Germline CDR1 and CDR2: SGDLS and YYNGEE. CDR3 nucleotide sequence: TGTGCCAGCAGCCCCAGACAGGGGGCGAACACTGAAGCTTTCTTT. Protein: CASSPRQGANTEAFF. Combining the CDR3 with reference TRBV9 and TRBJ1-1 gives the whole variable domain DSGVTQTPKHLITATGQRVTLRCSPRSGDLSVYWYQQSLDQGLQFLIQYYNGEERAKGNILERFSAQQFPDLHSELNLSSLELGDSALYFCASSPRQGANTEAFFGQGTRLTVV.

CDR3 nucleotide sequence: TGTGCCAGCTTCCCATCCGGGGGGGAAGAGACCCAGTACTTC. This translates into CASFPSGGEETQYF. The rearrangement joins TRBV18 to TRBJ2-5; 8 positions match TRBD2. This CDR3 comprises 14 residues. With V trimmed by 7 bases and J by 3 bases, 7 bases remained unmatched. Per the germline V gene, CDR1 is KGHSH and CDR2 is LQKENI.

This chain links TRBV6-1 with TRBJ1-3; D is ambiguous. The CDR3 covers 12 residues. The germline V gene encodes CDR1 MNHNS and CDR2 SASEGT. Between the trimmed V and J ends, which lost 5 bases and 7 bases, there was a span of 9 bases. DNA of the CDR3: TGTGCCAGCAGTTATTTCGGGAACACCATATATTTT. Protein: CASSYFGNTIYF.

The chain joins TRBV7-8 to TRBJ1-1; D possibly corresponds to TRBD1 (6 bases). From germline, CDR1 is SGHVS and CDR2 FQNEAQ. The CDR3 covers 16 residues. The V end lost 4 bases, the J end lost 3 bases, and 18 bases lay between the germline ends. The CDR3 DNA is TGTGCCAGCAGCTCTAATCGGGCAGGGGCGTACACTGAAGCTTTCTTT. Translation gives CASSSNRAGAYTEAFF.

The chain couples TRBV6-1 to TRBJ2-1; D perhaps matches TRBD2 (6 bases). CDR3 size: 14 residues. CDR1 and CDR2 (germline): MNHNS, SASEGT. V dropped 6 bases and J dropped 5 bases, with 14 bases sitting between them. CDR3 residues: CASRDSGGNNEQFF. The CDR3 coding sequence is TGTGCCAGCAGGGATAGCGGAGGGAACAATGAGCAGTTCTTC.

The chain joins TRBV5-6 to TRBJ1-2; a weak D match, TRBD1 (6 bases). V lost 4 bases and J lost 3, with 16 bases in between. This CDR3 has 15 amino acids. Germline V gene lookup returns CDR1 SGHDT and CDR2 YYEEEE. The CDR3 spells CASSRRTKGDYGYTF. CDR3 coding DNA: TGTGCCAGCAGCCGCAGGACGAAGGGGGACTATGGCTACACCTTC.

This clonotype was seen just once. This sequence joins TRBV25-1 and TRBJ2-1; TRBD2 matches 8 bases. This CDR3 is 17 amino acids long. V lost 5 bases to trimming and J lost 0 bases; unmatched junction nucleotides: 9. Germline V gene lookup returns CDR1 MGHDK and CDR2 SYGVNS. CDR3 sequence: CASSTHQSGGSYNEQFF. In nucleotides, the CDR3 is TGTGCCAGCAGTACCCACCAGAGCGGGGGCTCCTACAATGAGCAGTTCTTC.

The CDR3 loop is CASSPIGTGGKDEQFF. In DNA form, the CDR3 reads TGTGCCAGCAGTCCGATTGGGACAGGGGGTAAAGATGAGCAGTTCTTC. The V gene is TRBV28, the J gene TRBJ2-1, with TRBD1 matching 11 bases. Germline-derived CDR1 and CDR2 are MDHEN and SYDVKM. The CDR3 contains 16 residues. V dropped 5 bases and J dropped 8; count of bases not matched to a gene: 11.

For this clonotype: Because the CDR3's place on the DNA is in doubt, the DNA is left out and the CDR3 is given as listed by TCRdb. V is TRBV11-1 and J is TRBJ2-4; the tabulated D call, TRBD2, remains unverified against the DNA. The CDR3 spans 20 residues, counting both ends. In germline, CDR1 is SGHAT, CDR2 FQDESV (reference sequence). The CDR3 loop reads CASSSFWGTGSDPSGSYLSF.

The chain joins TRBV3-1 to TRBJ1-5, with D hard to call. Germline V gene data show CDR1 as LGHDT and CDR2 as YNNKEL (reference sequence). This CDR3 comprises 15 residues. Trimming shortened V by 1 base and J by 5 bases, and 12 bases separated the two germline ends. The CDR3 nucleotides read TGTGCCAGCAGCCAAGGTTGGGCGGAACATCAGCCCCAGCATTTT. Protein: CASSQGWAEHQPQHF.

The J gene is TRBJ1-1, the V gene TRBV12-3 or TRBV12-4; maybe TRBD1 (5 bases). V was trimmed by 4 bases and J by 4 bases, leaving 7 bases between them. This CDR3 contains 12 residues. The CDR3 loop reads CASSSRGTEAFF. CDR3 nucleotide sequence: TGTGCCAGCAGTTCGAGGGGCACTGAAGCTTTCTTT.

The rearrangement uses TRBV18 and TRBJ2-5; weak D call: TRBD2 (7 bases). The CDR3 spans 17 residues. V shed 3 bases and J shed 7 bases, with 24 bases lying between them. Germline assignment: CDR1 KGHSH and CDR2 LQKENI. CDR3: CASSPTGGIEMSGTQYF. The CDR3 coding sequence is TGTGCCAGCTCACCTACGGGGGGCATCGAGATGAGCGGGACCCAGTACTTC. The full variable domain, in which reference TRBV18 and TRBJ2-5 provide the parts outside the CDR3, is NAGVMQNPRHLVRRRGQEARLRCSPMKGHSHVYWYRQLPEEGLKFMVYLQKENIIDESGMPKERFSAEFPKEGPSILRIQQVVRGDSAAYFCASSPTGGIEMSGTQYFGPGTRLLVL.

J is TRBJ1-2 and V is TRBV3-1; 10 bases fit TRBD1. CDR1 is LGHDT and CDR2 is YNNKEL in the germline V gene (reference sequence). The V gene end was trimmed by 2 bases and the J gene end by 3 bases; junction bases not matched to a gene: 3. CDR3 length: 15 residues. The CDR3 nucleotides are TGTGCCAGCAGCCAACCGGGACAGGGGTACTATGGCTACACCTTC. Its protein is CASSQPGQGYYGYTF.